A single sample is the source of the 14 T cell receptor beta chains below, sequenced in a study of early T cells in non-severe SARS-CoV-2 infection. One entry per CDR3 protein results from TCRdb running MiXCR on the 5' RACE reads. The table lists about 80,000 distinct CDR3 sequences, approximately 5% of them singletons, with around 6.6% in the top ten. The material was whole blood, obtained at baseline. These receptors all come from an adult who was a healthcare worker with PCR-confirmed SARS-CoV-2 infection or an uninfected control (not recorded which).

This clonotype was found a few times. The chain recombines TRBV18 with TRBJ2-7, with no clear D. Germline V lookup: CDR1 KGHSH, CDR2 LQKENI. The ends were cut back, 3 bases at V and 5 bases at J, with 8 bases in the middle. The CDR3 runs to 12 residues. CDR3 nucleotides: TGTGCCAGCTCACCCCTTAGAGACGAGCAGTACTTC. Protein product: CASSPLRDEQYF.

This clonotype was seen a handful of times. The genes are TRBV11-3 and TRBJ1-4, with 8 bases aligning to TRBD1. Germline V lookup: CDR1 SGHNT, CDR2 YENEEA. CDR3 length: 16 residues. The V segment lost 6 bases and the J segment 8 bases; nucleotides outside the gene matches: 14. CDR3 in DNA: TGTGCCAGCAGTCGTCGTCCGACAGGGGAGTGCGAAAAACTGTTTTTT. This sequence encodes CASSRRPTGECEKLFF.

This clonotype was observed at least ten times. The CDR3 here is CASSETYRGPGEQFF. The DNA for the CDR3 is TGTGCCAGCAGTGAAACTTACAGGGGGCCGGGTGAGCAGTTCTTC. This chain connects TRBV6-1 to TRBJ2-1; 9 bases line up with TRBD1. Germline V lookup: CDR1 MNHNS, CDR2 SASEGT. Trimming at V came to 2 bases and at J to 9 bases, leaving 8 bases not matched to a gene. This CDR3 is built from 15 residues.

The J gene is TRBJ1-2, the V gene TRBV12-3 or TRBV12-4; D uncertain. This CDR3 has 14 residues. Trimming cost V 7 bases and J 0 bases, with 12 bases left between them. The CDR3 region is CASTKGTANYGYTF. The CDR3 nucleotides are TGTGCCAGCACTAAGGGAACAGCTAACTATGGCTACACCTTC.

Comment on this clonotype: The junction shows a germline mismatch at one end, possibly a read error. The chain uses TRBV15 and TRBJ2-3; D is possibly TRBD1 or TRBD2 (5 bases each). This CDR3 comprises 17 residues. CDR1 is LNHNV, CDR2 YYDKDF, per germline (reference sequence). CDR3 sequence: CATGRAVGAARSDTQYF. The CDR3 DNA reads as TGTGCCACCGGCAGAGCGGTTGGGGCGGCCAGATCAGATACGCAGTATTTT. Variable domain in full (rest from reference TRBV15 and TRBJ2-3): DAMVIQNPRYQVTQFGKPVTLSCSQTLNHNVMYWYQQKSSQAPKLLFHYYDKDFNNEADTPDNFQSRRPNTSFCFLDIRSPGLGDTAMYLCATGRAVGAARSDTQYFGPGTRLTVL.

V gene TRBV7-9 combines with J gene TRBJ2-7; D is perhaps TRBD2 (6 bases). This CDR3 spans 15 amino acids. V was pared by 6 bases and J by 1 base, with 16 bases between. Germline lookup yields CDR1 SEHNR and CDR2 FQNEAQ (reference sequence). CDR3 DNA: TGTGCCAGCAGACCCGGTGGGGGGAGGTCCTACGAGCAGTACTTC. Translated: CASRPGGGRSYEQYF.

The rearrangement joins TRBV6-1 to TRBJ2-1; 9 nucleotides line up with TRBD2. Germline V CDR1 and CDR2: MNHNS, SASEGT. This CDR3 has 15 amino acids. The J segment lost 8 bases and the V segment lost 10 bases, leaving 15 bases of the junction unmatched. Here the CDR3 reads CATISGTSPPDEQFF. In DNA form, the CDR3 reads TGTGCCACCATTTCCGGGACTAGCCCTCCAGATGAGCAGTTCTTC.

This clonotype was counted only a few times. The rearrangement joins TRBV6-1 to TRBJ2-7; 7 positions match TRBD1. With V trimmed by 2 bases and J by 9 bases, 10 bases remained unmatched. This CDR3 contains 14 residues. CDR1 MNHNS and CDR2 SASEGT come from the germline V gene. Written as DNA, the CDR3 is TGTGCCAGCAGTGAACCCAGACAGGGCCGGTGGCAGTACTTC. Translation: CASSEPRQGRWQYF.

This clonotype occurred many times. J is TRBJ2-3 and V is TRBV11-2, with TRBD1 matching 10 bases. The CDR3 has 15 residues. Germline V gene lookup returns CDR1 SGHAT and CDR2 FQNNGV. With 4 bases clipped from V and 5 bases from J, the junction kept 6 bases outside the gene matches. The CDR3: CASSSTGQGRDTQYF. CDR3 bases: TGTGCCAGCAGCTCCACGGGACAGGGGAGAGATACGCAGTATTTT.

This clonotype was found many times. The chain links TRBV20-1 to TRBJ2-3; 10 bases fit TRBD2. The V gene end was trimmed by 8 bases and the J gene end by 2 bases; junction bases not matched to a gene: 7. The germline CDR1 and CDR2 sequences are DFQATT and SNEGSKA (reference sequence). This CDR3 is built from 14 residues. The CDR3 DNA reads TGCAGTAAGAGGACTAGCGGTTCCACAGATACGCAGTATTTT. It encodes CSKRTSGSTDTQYF.

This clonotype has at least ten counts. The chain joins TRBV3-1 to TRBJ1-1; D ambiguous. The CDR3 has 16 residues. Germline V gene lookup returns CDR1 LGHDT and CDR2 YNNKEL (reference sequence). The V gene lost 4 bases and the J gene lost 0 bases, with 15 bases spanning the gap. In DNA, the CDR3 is TGTGCCAGCAGCCCACGGCGGGCAGGAATGAACACTGAAGCTTTCTTT. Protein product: CASSPRRAGMNTEAFF.

CDR3 region: CASSQDSGGYEQYF. DNA for the CDR3: TGTGCCAGCAGCCAAGATTCGGGGGGCTACGAGCAGTACTTC. J is TRBJ2-7 and V is TRBV4-2; 7 nucleotides match TRBD2. Germline CDR1 LGHNA, CDR2 YNFKEQ. Losses at the gene ends were 0 bases for V and 3 bases for J; bases not matched to a gene: 2. The CDR3 spans 14 residues.

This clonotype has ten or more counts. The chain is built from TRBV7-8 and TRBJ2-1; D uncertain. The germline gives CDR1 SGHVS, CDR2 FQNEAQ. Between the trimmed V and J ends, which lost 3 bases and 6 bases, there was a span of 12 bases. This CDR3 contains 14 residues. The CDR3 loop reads CASSLDRPSNEQFF. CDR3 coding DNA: TGTGCCAGCAGCTTGGACCGGCCCTCCAATGAGCAGTTCTTC.

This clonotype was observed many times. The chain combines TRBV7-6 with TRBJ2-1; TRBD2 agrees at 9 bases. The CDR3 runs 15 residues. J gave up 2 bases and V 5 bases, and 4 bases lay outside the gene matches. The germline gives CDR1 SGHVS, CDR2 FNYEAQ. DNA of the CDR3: TGTGCCAGCAGCAGTAGCGGGAGCCCCTACAATGAGCAGTTCTTC. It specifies CASSSSGSPYNEQFF.